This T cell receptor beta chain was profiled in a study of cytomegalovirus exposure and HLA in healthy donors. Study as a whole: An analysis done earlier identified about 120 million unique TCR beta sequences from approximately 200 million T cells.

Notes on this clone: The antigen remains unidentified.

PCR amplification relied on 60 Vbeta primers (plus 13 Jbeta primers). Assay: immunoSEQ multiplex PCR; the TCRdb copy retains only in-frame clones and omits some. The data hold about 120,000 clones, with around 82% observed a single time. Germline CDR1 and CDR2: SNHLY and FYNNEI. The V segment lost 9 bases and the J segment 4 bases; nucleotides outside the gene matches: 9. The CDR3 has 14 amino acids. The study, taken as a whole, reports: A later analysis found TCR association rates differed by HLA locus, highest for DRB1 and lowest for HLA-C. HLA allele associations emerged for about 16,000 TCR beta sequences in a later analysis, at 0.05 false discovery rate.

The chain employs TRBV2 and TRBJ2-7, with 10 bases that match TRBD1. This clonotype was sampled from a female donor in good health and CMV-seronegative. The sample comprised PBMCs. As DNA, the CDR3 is TGTGCCAGAGGAGGGGACAGGGGAAATTACGAGCAGTACTTC. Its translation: CARGGDRGNYEQYF.